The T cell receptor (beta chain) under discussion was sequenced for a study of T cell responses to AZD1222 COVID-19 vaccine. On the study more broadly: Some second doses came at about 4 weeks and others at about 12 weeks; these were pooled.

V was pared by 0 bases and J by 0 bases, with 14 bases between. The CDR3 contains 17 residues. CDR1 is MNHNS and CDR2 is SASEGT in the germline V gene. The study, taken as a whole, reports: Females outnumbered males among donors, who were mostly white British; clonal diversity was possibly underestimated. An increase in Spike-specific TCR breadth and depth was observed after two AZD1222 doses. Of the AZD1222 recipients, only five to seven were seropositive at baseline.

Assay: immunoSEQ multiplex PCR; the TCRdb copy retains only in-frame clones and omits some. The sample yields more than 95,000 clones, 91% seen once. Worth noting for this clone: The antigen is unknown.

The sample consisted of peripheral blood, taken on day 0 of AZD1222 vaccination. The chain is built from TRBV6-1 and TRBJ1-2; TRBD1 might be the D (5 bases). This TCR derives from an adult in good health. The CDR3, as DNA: TGTGCCAGCAGTGAAGCGCCGGACATTCATTCTAACTATGGCTACACCTTC. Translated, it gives CASSEAPDIHSNYGYTF.